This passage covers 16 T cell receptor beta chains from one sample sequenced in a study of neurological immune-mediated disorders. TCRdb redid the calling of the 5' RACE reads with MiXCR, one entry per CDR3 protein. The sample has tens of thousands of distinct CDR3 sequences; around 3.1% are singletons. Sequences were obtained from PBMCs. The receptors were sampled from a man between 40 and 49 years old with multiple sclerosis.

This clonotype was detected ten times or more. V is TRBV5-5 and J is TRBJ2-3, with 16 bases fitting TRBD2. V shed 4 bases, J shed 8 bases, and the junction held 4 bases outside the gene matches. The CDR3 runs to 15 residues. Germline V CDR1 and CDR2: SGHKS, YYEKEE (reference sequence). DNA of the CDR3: TGTGCCAGCAGCAGGGGACTAGCGGGGGGGAGTACGCAGTATTTT. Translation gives CASSRGLAGGSTQYF.

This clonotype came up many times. Here the CDR3 DNA reads TGTGCCAGCAGGACTACAGGGGGCGGGCAGACCCAGTACTTC. This translates into CASRTTGGGQTQYF. V and J are TRBV12-3 or TRBV12-4 and TRBJ2-5, with 9 bases matching TRBD1. V gave up 6 bases and J gave up 6 bases; unmatched junction bases: 8. The CDR3 extends over 14 amino acids.

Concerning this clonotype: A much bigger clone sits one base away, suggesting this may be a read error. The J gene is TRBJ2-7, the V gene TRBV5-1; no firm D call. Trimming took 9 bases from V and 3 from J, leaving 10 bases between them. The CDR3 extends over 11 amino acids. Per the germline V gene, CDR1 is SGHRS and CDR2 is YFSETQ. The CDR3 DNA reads TGCGCCATCACTGGAAACTACGAGCAGTACTTC. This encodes CAITGNYEQYF.

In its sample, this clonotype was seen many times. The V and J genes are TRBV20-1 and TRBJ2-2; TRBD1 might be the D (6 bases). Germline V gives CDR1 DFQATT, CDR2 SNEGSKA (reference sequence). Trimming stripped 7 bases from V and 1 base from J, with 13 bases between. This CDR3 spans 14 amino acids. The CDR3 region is CSVTKTGNTGELFF. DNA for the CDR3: TGCAGTGTTACTAAGACAGGGAACACCGGGGAGCTGTTTTTT.

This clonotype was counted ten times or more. The CDR3 spells CSSWTGAETQYF. The CDR3 DNA reads TGCAGCTCTTGGACAGGTGCGGAGACCCAGTACTTC. The chain links TRBV29-1 to TRBJ2-5; TRBD1 agrees at 7 bases. The CDR3 spans 12 residues. Germline CDR1 SQVTM, CDR2 ANQGSEA. The V segment lost 8 bases and the J segment 5 bases; nucleotides outside the gene matches: 8.

The CDR3 sequence is CSVGRPVDRYYEQYF. As DNA, the CDR3 is TGCAGCGTTGGAAGGCCAGTGGACAGGTACTACGAGCAGTACTTC. The chain combines TRBV29-1 with TRBJ2-7; 7 bases map to TRBD1. The V and J ends lost 4 bases and 3 bases, in that order; junction bases with no gene match: 12. This CDR3 has 15 amino acids. Germline CDR1 reads SQVTM; CDR2 reads ANQGSEA.

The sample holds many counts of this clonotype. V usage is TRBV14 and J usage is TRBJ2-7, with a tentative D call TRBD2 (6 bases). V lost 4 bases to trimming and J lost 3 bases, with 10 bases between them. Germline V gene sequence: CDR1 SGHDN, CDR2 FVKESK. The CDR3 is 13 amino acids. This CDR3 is CASSPRGHYEQYF. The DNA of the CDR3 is TGTGCCAGCAGCCCGCGGGGCCACTACGAGCAGTACTTC.

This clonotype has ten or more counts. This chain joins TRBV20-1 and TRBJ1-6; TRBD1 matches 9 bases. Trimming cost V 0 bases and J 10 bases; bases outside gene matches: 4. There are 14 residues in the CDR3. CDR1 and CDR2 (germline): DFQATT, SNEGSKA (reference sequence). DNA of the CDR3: TGCAGTGCTAGAGAGGGACAGGGAAGATCACCCCTCCACTTT. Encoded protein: CSAREGQGRSPLHF.

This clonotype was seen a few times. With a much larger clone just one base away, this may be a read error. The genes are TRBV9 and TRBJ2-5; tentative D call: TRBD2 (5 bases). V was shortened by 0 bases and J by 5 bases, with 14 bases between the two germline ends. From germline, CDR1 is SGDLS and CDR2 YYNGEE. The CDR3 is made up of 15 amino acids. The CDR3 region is CASSVDEKSGETQYF. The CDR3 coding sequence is TGTGCCAGCAGCGTAGACGAAAAAAGCGGCGAGACCCAGTACTTC.

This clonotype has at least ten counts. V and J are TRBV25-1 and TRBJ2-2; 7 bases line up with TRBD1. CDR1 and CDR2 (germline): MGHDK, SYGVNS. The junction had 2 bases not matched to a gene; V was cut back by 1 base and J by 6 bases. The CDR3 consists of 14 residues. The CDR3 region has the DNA TGTGCCAGCAGTGAATTAGGGGGCTCCGGGGAGCTGTTTTTT. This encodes CASSELGGSGELFF.

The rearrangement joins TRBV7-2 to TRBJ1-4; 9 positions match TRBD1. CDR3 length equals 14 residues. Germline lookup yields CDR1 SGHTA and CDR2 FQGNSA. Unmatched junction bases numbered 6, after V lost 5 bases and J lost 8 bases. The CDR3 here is CASSRAGTGEKLFF. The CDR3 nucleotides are TGTGCCAGCAGCCGGGCCGGGACAGGGGAAAAACTGTTTTTT. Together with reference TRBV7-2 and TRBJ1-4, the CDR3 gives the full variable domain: GAGVSQSPSNKVTEKGKDVELRCDPISGHTALYWYRQSLGQGLEFLIYFQGNSAPDKSGLPSDRFSAERTGGSVSTLTIQRTQQEDSAVYLCASSRAGTGEKLFFGSGTQLSVL.

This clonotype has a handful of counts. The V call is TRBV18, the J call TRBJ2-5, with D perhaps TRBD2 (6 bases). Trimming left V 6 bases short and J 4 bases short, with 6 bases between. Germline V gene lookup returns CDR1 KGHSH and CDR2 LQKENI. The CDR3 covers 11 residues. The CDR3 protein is CASSEGETQYF. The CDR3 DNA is TGTGCCAGCTCGGAGGGAGAGACCCAGTACTTC.

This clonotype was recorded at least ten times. CDR3 amino acids: CASSGQGLAVTGELFF. Written as DNA, the CDR3 is TGCGCCAGCAGCGGCCAGGGACTAGCGGTAACCGGGGAGCTGTTTTTT. The J gene is TRBJ2-2, the V gene TRBV5-1, with TRBD2 matching 11 bases. The CDR3 totals 16 residues. V gave up 4 bases and J gave up 5 bases; unmatched junction bases: 7. CDR1 is SGHRS, CDR2 YFSETQ, per germline.

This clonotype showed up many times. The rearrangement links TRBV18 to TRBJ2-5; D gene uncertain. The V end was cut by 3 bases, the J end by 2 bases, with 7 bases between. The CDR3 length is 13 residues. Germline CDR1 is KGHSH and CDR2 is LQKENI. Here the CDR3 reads CASSPLPQETQYF. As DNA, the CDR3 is TGTGCCAGCTCACCCCTTCCGCAAGAGACCCAGTACTTC.

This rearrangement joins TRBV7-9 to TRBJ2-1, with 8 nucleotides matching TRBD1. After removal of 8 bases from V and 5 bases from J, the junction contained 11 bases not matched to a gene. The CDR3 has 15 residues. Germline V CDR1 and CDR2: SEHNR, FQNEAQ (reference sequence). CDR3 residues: CASGLDRGIHNEQFF. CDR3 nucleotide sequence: TGTGCCAGCGGGTTAGACAGGGGAATACACAATGAGCAGTTCTTC.

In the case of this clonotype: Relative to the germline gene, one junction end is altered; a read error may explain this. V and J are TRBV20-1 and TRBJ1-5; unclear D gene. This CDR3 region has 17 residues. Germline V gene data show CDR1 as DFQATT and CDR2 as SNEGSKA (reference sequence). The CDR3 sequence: CSAMRVPGSNSNQPQNF. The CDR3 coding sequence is TGCAGTGCAATGCGGGTCCCTGGCAGTAATAGCAATCAGCCCCAGAATTTT.